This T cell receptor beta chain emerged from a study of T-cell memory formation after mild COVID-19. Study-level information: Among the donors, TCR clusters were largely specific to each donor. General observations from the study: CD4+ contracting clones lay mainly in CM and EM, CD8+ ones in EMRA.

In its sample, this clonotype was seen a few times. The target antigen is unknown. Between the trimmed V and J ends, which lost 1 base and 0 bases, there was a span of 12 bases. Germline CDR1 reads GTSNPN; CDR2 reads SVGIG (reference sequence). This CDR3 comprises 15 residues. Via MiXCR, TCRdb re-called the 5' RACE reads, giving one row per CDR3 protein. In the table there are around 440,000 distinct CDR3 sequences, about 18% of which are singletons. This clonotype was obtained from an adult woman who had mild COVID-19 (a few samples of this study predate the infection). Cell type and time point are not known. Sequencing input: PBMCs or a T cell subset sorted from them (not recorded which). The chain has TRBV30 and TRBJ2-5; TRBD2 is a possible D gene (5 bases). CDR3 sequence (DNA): TGTGCCTGGAGTGAAAATCGGGGAAACCAAGAGACCCAGTACTTC. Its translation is CAWSENRGNQETQYF. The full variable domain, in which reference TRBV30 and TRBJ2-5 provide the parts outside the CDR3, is SQTIHQWPATLVQPVGSPLSLECTVEGTSNPNLYWYRQAAGRGLQLLFYSVGIGQISSEVPQNLSASRPQDRQFILSSKKLLLSDSGFYLCAWSENRGNQETQYFGPGTRLLVL.